What follows is one TCR beta chain and its context. The sample originates from a study of shared T cell receptors in the human thymus. Repertoires were generated with immunoSEQ multiplex PCR, while TCRdb's copy carries only in-frame clones and drops some. The table has about 710,000 clones, over 75% seen once. V lost 4 bases, J lost 3 bases, and 13 bases lay in between. This CDR3 is built from 14 residues. Germline values: CDR1 SGHTA, CDR2 FQGNSA. These records were also assigned to another study, of human thymus T cells. That investigation notes: Immunologically healthy infants in Finland undergoing congenital heart defect surgery were the donors. The thymus was resected at corrective cardiac surgery. Apparent bias marked the V and J gene usage of thymic and blood repertoires. A high degree of thymic repertoire overlap among unrelated individuals was reported in related research.

The genes are TRBV7-2 and TRBJ2-7; D unresolved. The receptor was derived from a boy under three years old with a congenital heart defect. The sequencing sample was made of thymocytes. CDR3 nucleotides: TGTGCCAGCAGCTCACCGTCTAGTGGCTACGAGCAGTACTTC. It yields the protein CASSSPSSGYEQYF. Supplemented by reference TRBV7-2 and TRBJ2-7, the full variable domain reads GAGVSQSPSNKVTEKGKDVELRCDPISGHTALYWYRQSLGQGLEFLIYFQGNSAPDKSGLPSDRFSAERTGGSVSTLTIQRTQQEDSAVYLCASSSPSSGYEQYFGPGTRLTVT.